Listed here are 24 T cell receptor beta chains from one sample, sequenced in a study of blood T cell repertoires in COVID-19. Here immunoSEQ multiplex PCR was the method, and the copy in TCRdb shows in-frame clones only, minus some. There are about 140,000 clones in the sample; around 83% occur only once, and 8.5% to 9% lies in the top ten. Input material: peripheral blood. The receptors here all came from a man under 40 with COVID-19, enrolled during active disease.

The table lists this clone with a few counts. The CDR3: CASSLRGQETQYF. The CDR3 DNA follows: TGTGCCAGCAGCCTCAGGGGGCAAGAGACCCAGTACTTC. The gene calls are TRBV28 and TRBJ2-5, with 7 bases matching TRBD1. V was clipped by 6 bases and J by 2 bases; unmatched bases: 3. From germline, CDR1 is MDHEN and CDR2 SYDVKM. This CDR3 spans 13 amino acids.

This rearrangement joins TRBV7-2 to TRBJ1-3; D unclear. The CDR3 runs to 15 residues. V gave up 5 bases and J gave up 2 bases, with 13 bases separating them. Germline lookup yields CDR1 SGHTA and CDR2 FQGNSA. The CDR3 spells CASSGSGRAGNTIYF. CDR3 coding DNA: TGTGCCAGCAGCGGCTCGGGAAGAGCTGGAAACACCATATATTTT.

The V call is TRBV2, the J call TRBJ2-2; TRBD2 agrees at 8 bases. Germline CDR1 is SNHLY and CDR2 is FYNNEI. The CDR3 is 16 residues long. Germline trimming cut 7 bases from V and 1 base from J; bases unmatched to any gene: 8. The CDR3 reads CASTQGLAGNTGELFF. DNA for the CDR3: TGTGCCAGCACCCAGGGTCTAGCGGGGAACACCGGGGAGCTGTTTTTT.

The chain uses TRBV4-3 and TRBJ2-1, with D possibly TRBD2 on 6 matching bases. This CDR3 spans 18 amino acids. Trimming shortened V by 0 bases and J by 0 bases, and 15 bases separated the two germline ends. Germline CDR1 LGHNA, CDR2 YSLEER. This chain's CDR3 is CASSQDIGLPSSYNEQFF. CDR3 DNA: TGCGCCAGCAGCCAAGATATTGGACTACCGAGCTCCTACAATGAGCAGTTCTTC.

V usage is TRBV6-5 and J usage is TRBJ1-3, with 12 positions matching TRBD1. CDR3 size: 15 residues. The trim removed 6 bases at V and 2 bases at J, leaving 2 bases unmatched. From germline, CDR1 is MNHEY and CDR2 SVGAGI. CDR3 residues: CASRGTGGAGNTIYF. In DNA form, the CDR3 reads TGTGCCAGCAGGGGGACAGGGGGCGCTGGAAACACCATATATTTT.

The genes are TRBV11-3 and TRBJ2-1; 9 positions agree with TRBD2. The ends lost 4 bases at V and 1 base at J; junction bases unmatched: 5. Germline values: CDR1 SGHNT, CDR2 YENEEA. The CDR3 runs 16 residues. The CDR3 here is CASSSHLAGSYNEQFF. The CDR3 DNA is TGTGCCAGCAGCTCCCACCTAGCGGGGTCCTACAATGAGCAGTTCTTC.

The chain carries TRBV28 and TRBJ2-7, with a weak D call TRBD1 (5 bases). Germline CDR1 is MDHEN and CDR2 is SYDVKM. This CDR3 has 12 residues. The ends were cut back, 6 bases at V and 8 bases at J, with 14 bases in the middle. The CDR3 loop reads CASSLTVNKQYF. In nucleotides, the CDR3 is TGTGCCAGCAGCCTGACAGTTAACAAGCAGTACTTC.

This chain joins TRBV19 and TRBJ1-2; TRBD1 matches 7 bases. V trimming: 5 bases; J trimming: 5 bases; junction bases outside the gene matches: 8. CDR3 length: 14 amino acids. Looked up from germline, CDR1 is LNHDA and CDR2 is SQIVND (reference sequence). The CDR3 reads CASSFRDSPYGYTF. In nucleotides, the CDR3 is TGTGCCAGTAGTTTCCGGGACAGCCCTTATGGCTACACCTTC.

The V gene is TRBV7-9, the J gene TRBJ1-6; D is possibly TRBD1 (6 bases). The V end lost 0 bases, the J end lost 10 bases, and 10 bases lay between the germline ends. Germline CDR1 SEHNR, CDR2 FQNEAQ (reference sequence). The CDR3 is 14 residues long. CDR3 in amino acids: CASSLARGTSPLHF. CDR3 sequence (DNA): TGTGCCAGCAGCTTAGCCAGGGGTACGTCACCCCTCCACTTT.

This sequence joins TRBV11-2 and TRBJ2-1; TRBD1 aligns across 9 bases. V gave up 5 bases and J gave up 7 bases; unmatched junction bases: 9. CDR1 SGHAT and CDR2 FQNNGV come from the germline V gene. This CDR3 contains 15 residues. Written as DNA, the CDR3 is TGTGCCAGCAGCGCCGGGACAGGGTCGGGGAATGAGCAGTTCTTC. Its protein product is CASSAGTGSGNEQFF.

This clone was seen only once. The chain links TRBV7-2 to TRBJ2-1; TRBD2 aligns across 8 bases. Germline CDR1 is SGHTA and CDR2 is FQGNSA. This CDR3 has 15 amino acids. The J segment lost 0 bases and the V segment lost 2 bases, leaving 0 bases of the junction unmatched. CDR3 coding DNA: TGTGCCAGCAGCTTACGGGGGGGCTCCTACAATGAGCAGTTCTTC. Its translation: CASSLRGGSYNEQFF.

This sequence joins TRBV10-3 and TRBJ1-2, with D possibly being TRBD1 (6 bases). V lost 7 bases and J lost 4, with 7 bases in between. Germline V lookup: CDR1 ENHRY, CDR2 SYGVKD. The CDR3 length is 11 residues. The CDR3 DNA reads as TGTGCCATCACAGGGGCCTATGGCTACACCTTC. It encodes CAITGAYGYTF.

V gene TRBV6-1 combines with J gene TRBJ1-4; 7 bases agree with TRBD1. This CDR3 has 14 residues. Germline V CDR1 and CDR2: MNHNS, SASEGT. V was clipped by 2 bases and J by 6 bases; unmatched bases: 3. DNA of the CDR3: TGTGCCAGCAGTGAACAAGGGGGCCATGAAAAACTGTTTTTT. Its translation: CASSEQGGHEKLFF.

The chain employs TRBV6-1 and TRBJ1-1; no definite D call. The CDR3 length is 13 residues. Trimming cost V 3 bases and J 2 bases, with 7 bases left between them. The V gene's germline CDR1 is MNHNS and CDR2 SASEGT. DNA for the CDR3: TGTGCCAGCAGTGACAGAATAAACACTGAAGCTTTCTTT. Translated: CASSDRINTEAFF.

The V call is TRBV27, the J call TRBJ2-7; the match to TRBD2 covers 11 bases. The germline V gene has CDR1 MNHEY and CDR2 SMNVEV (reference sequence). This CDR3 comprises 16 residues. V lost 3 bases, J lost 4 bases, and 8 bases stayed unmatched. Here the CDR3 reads CASSFPPTSGSYEQYF. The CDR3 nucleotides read TGTGCCAGCAGTTTCCCCCCTACTAGCGGGAGTTACGAGCAGTACTTC.

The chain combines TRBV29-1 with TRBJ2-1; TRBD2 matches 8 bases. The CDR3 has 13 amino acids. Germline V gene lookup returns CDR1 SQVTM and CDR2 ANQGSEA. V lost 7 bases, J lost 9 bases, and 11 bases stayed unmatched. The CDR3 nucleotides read TGCAGCGCCAGGGGCGGGAGGAGGGGTGAGCAGTTCTTC. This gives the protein CSARGGRRGEQFF.

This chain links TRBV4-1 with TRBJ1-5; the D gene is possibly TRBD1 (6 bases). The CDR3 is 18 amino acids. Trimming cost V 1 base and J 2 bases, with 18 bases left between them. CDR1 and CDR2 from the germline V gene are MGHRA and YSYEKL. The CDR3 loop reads CASSQVQGPWARNQPQHF. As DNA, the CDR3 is TGCGCCAGCAGCCAAGTCCAGGGGCCTTGGGCACGCAATCAGCCCCAGCATTTT.

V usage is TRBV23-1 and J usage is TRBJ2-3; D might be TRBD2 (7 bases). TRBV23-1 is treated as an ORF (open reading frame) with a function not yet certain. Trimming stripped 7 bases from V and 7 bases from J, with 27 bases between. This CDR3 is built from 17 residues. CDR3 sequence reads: CASNPAGARGVVNTQYF. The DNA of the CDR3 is TGCGCCAGCAATCCGGCGGGGGCACGGGGAGTAGTGAATACGCAGTATTTT.

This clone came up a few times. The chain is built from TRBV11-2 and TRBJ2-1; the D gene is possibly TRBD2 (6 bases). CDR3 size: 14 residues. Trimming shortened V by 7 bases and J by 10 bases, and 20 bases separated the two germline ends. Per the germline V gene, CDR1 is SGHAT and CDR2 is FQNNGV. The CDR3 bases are TGTGCCAGCACCCAAACGGGAGCCCGCGAAGAGCAGTTCTTC. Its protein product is CASTQTGAREEQFF.

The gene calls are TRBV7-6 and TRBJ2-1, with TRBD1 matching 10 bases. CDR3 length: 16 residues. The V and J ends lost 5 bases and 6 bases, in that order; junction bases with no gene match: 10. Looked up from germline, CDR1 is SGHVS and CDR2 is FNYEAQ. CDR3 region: CASSLGTGEIGNEQFF. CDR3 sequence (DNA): TGTGCCAGCAGCCTAGGGACAGGGGAGATCGGCAATGAGCAGTTCTTC.

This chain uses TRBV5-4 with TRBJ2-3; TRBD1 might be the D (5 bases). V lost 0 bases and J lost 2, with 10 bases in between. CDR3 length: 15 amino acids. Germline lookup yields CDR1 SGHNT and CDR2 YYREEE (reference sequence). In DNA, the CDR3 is TGTGCCAGCAGCTTGGACAGGTTCTCCACAGATACGCAGTATTTT. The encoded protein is CASSLDRFSTDTQYF.

CDR3 nucleotide sequence: TGCGCCAGCAGGGTAGCGGGGAGCTCCTACAATGAGCAGTTCTTC. This sequence encodes CASRVAGSSYNEQFF. This chain links TRBV5-1 with TRBJ2-1, with 8 bases fitting TRBD2. Germline V lookup: CDR1 SGHRS, CDR2 YFSETQ. The CDR3 extends over 15 amino acids. V trimming: 5 bases; J trimming: 0 bases; junction bases outside the gene matches: 4.

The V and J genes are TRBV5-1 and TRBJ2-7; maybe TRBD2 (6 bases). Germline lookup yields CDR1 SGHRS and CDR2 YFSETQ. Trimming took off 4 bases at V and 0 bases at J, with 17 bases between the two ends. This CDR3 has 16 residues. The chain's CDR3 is CASSPSTGTVSYEQYF. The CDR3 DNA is TGCGCCAGCAGCCCCTCTACCGGGACTGTCTCCTACGAGCAGTACTTC.

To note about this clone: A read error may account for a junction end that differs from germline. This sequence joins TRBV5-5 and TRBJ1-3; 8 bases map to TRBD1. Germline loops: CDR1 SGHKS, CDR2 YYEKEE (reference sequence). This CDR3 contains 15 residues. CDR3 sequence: CASRLDRAAGNTIYF. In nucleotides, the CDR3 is TGTGCCAGCAGGTTGGACAGGGCGGCTGGAAACACCATATATTTT.